The T cell receptor beta chain under discussion was sequenced for a study of blood T cell repertoires in COVID-19. Across the study: Samples taken during acute and convalescent COVID-19 were collected in the United States, Italy and Spain. Nucleic acid was either cDNA or gDNA, and it came from T cells, B-cell-depleted T cells, or PBMCs.

Per the authors' pipeline: Reference gene primers were amplified, and this amplification served to estimate nucleated cell counts. Sequencing was performed with immunoSEQ multiplex PCR; in TCRdb, only in-frame clones are kept and a portion is missing. The DNA was the basis for D and trimming; V, J and clone size are from that table. Here the sample spans 300,000 or so clones, 85% being singletons. Deletions cut 2 bases from V and 8 bases from J, with 13 bases between. Germline CDR1 reads KGHSH; CDR2 reads LQKENI. This CDR3 has 15 residues. The rearrangement uses TRBV18 and TRBJ1-6; D is unresolved. The source is a woman aged 45 to 65 with active or convalescent COVID-19. The sequencing input was peripheral blood. This CDR3 is CASSPSGGNDSPLHF. CDR3 bases: TGTGCCAGCTCACCAAGTGGAGGGAATGATTCACCCCTCCACTTT.